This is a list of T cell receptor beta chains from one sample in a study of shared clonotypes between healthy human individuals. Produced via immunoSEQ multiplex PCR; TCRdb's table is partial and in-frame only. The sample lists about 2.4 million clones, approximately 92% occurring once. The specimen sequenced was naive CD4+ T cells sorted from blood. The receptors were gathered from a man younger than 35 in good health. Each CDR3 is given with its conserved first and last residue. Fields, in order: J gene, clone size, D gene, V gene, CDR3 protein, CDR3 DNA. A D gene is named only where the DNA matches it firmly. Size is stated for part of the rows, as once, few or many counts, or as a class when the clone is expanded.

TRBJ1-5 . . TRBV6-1 CASIGGSNQPQHF TGTGCCAGCATTGGGGGAAGCAATCAGCCCCAGCATTTT
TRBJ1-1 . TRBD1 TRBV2 CASRGQINTEAFF TGTGCCAGCAGGGGACAGATCAACACTGAAGCTTTCTTT
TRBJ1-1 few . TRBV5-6 CASSPRAFF TGTGCCAGCAGCCCCAGGGCTTTCTTT
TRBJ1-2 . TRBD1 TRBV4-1 CASSQERTGSHINYGYTF TGCGCCAGCAGCCAAGAGAGGACAGGGAGTCATATTAACTATGGCTACACCTTC
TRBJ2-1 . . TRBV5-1 CASSLRKSNNEQFF TGCGCCAGCAGCTTGAGGAAGTCCAACAATGAGCAGTTCTTC
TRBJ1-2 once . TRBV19 CASSFQRRGWGYTF TGTGCCAGTAGTTTTCAACGCAGGGGATGGGGCTACACCTTC
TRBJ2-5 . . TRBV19 CASSQGRWETQYF TGTGCCAGTAGTCAGGGGCGTTGGGAGACCCAGTACTTC
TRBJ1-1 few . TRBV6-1 CAGGKTDGMNTEAFF TGTGCCGGGGGGAAGACGGACGGAATGAACACTGAAGCTTTCTTT
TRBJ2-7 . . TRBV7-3 CASSGGGRGKDEQYF TGTGCCAGCAGTGGTGGGGGCAGGGGAAAAGACGAGCAGTACTTC
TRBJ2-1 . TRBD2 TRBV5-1 CASSRGAGGASSYNEQFF TGCGCCAGCAGCCGGGGGGCGGGAGGTGCTAGCTCCTACAATGAGCAGTTCTTC
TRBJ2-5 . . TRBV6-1 CASSEAVGGVRETQYF TGTGCCAGCAGTGAAGCCGTCGGAGGGGTAAGGGAGACCCAGTACTTC
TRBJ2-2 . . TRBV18 CASSPQRAGELFF TGTGCCAGCTCACCACAGCGTGCCGGGGAGCTGTTTTTT
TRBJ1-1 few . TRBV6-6 CASSSPDRDTEAFF TGTGCCAGCAGTTCCCCGGACAGAGACACTGAAGCTTTCTTT
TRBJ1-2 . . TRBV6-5 CASSAAGYGYTF TGTGCCAGCAGTGCAGCGGGATATGGCTACACCTTC
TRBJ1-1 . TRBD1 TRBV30 CAWSRQGWRMNTEAFF TGTGCCTGGAGTAGACAGGGCTGGAGGATGAACACTGAAGCTTTCTTT
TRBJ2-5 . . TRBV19 CASSSRGGGQETQYF TGTGCCAGTAGTTCCAGGGGCGGGGGCCAAGAGACCCAGTACTTC
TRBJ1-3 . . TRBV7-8 CASSLKLIGGNTIYF TGTGCCAGCAGCCTAAAACTAATAGGTGGAAACACCATATATTTT
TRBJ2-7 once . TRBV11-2 CASSLWEREEQYF TGTGCCAGCAGCTTATGGGAACGGGAGGAGCAGTACTTC
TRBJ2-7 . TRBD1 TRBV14 CASSLPGQKGRQYF TGTGCCAGCAGCTTGCCGGGACAGAAGGGTAGGCAGTACTTC
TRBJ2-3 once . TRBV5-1 CASSLAQGPDTQYF TGCGCCAGCAGCTTGGCACAGGGACCAGATACGCAGTATTTT
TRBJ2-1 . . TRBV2 CASTMAFPAYNEQFF TGTGCCAGCACAATGGCCTTCCCGGCCTACAATGAGCAGTTCTTC
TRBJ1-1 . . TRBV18 CASSSNQASF TGTGCCAGCTCATCCAATCAGGCCTCCTTT
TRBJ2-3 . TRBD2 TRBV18 CASSPTSGGATDTQYF TGTGCCAGCTCACCGACTAGCGGGGGGGCCACAGATACGCAGTATTTT
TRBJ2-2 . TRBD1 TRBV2 CASDRTGATGELFF TGTGCCAGCGATCGGACAGGGGCCACCGGGGAGCTGTTTTTT
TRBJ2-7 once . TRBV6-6 CASSYLGDRRTYEQYF TGTGCCAGCAGTTACCTAGGTGACCGCAGGACCTACGAGCAGTACTTC
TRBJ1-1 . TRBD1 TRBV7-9 CASSSTGLTEAFF TGTGCCAGCAGCTCGACAGGGCTCACTGAAGCTTTCTTT
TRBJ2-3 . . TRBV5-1 CASSLGDASTDTQYF TGCGCCAGCAGCTTGGGAGATGCTAGTACAGATACGCAGTATTTT
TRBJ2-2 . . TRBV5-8 CASSFWGAGELFF TGTGCCAGCTCATTCTGGGGGGCCGGGGAGCTGTTTTTT
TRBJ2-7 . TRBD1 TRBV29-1 CSVVLVIRTGIYEQYF TGCAGCGTTGTTTTGGTAATCAGGACAGGGATCTACGAGCAGTACTTC
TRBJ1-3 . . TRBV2 CASSEEQGIGGTIYF TGTGCCAGCAGTGAAGAGCAGGGGATAGGTGGTACCATATATTTT
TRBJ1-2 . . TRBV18 CASSPQGLRYGYTF TGTGCCAGCTCACCTCAGGGTTTGCGCTATGGCTACACCTTC
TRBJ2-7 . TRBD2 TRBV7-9 CASSSTSGYEQYF TGTGCCAGCAGTTCCACTAGCGGCTACGAGCAGTACTTC
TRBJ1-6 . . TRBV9 CASSVGGGSPLHF TGTGCCAGCAGCGTAGGAGGGGGTTCACCCCTCCACTTT
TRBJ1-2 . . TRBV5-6 CASSLQGIAGYGYTF TGTGCCAGCAGCTTACAGGGTATAGCTGGCTATGGCTACACCTTC